This is a list of T cell receptor beta chains from one sample in a study of cytomegalovirus exposure and HLA in healthy donors. The repertoire was sequenced with immunoSEQ multiplex PCR; TCRdb's copy has only in-frame clones and lacks some. The sample gives some 130,000 clones, about 88% of which show up once; roughly 1.2% is in the top ten. Specimen: PBMCs. All receptors come from a woman under 30 in good health and CMV-seronegative. CDR3s include the opening cysteine and the closing phenylalanine or tryptophan. Fields, in order: D gene, clone size, V gene, J gene, CDR3 length, CDR3 protein, CDR3 DNA. D genes are given only for firm matches. A row's size may be missing; if present it is once, few, many or a size class.

D: TRBD1
size: NA
V: TRBV10-1
J: TRBJ2-7
length: 13
CDR3: CASSKDRADEQYF
DNA: TGCGCCAGCAGTAAGGACAGGGCCGACGAGCAGTACTTC

D: NA
size: NA
V: TRBV19
J: TRBJ2-1
length: 17
CDR3: CASSIQGFGGYYNEQFF
DNA: TGTGCCAGTAGTATTCAGGGGTTCGGGGGGTACTACAATGAGCAGTTCTTC

D: NA
size: once
V: TRBV7-8
J: TRBJ1-2
length: 13
CDR3: CASSQGFAYGYTF
DNA: TGTGCCAGCAGCCAGGGATTCGCCTATGGCTACACCTTC

D: NA
size: NA
V: TRBV11-2
J: TRBJ1-1
length: 16
CDR3: CASRQWRLNQNTEAFF
DNA: TGTGCCAGCCGACAGTGGCGGTTGAATCAGAACACTGAAGCTTTCTTT

D: NA
size: few
V: TRBV10-3
J: TRBJ1-5
length: 16
CDR3: CAISEPDVGGNQPQHF
DNA: TGTGCCATCAGTGAGCCGGATGTCGGAGGCAATCAGCCCCAGCATTTT

D: TRBD1
size: NA
V: TRBV5-4
J: TRBJ2-7
length: 16
CDR3: CASSRQGAVGSYEQYF
DNA: TGTGCCAGCAGCCGACAGGGGGCAGTTGGCAGTTACGAGCAGTACTTC

D: TRBD1
size: NA
V: TRBV2
J: TRBJ1-4
length: 17
CDR3: CASSDEPGTGGFEKLFF
DNA: TGTGCCAGCAGTGACGAACCTGGGACAGGGGGGTTTGAAAAACTGTTTTTT

D: NA
size: NA
V: TRBV27
J: TRBJ1-1
length: 13
CDR3: CASRESLRTEAFF
DNA: TGTGCCAGCAGGGAGAGTTTGAGGACTGAAGCTTTCTTT

D: NA
size: few
V: TRBV6-1
J: TRBJ1-2
length: 14
CDR3: CASRFDEGEYGYTF
DNA: TGTGCCAGCAGATTCGACGAAGGAGAGTATGGCTACACCTTC

D: TRBD1
size: NA
V: TRBV27
J: TRBJ1-2
length: 14
CDR3: CASSLYGQGYGYTF
DNA: TGTGCCAGCAGTTTATACGGACAGGGCTATGGCTACACCTTC

D: TRBD1
size: NA
V: TRBV6-5
J: TRBJ2-7
length: 15
CDR3: CASSYSGTGEYEQYF
DNA: TGTGCCAGCAGTTACTCGGGGACAGGGGAATACGAGCAGTACTTC